These 30 T cell receptor beta chains came from one sample sequenced in a study of CD8+ T cells in alopecia areata. RNA was extracted and reverse transcribed into cDNA as the sequencing template. Sequenced by immunoSEQ multiplex PCR; TCRdb stores in-frame clones only, minus some. The sample has approximately 200,000 clones, roughly three fifths seen once; the top ten hold less than 4%. The treatment denotes: oral pan-JAK inhibitor, 5-10 mg twice daily. Material: CD4+ T cells sorted from blood, obtained at week 4, from a patient treated with tofacitinib. These receptors originate from a human donor with alopecia areata.

This clone has more than one count but fewer than ten. This chain links TRBV23-1 with TRBJ2-5; D ambiguous. TRBV23-1 is known as an ORF, though its function is uncertain. Trimming shortened V by 11 bases and J by 4 bases, and 5 bases separated the two germline ends. CDR3 length equals 9 residues. The CDR3 region has the DNA TGCGCCGTCCCAGAGACCCAGTACTTC. Residues: CAVPETQYF.

This rearrangement joins TRBV5-1 to TRBJ2-7; 8 positions agree with TRBD1. V shed 2 bases, J shed 5 bases, and the junction held 3 bases outside the gene matches. Germline assignment: CDR1 SGHRS and CDR2 YFSETQ. The CDR3 length is 13 residues. CDR3 in amino acids: CASSFGQGDEQYF. CDR3 nucleotides: TGCGCCAGCAGCTTCGGACAGGGCGACGAGCAGTACTTC.

This rearrangement joins TRBV30 to TRBJ2-4; D is perhaps TRBD2 (6 bases). V was clipped by 2 bases and J by 10 bases, with 9 bases between them. The CDR3 sequence is 11 residues long. Germline V gene sequence: CDR1 GTSNPN, CDR2 SVGIG (reference sequence). The CDR3 DNA reads TGTGCCTGGAGTAACGGGGGAATTCAGTACTTC. Translating it yields CAWSNGGIQYF. The full variable domain, rest sourced from reference TRBV30 and TRBJ2-4, is SQTIHQWPATLVQPVGSPLSLECTVEGTSNPNLYWYRQAAGRGLQLLFYSVGIGQISSEVPQNLSASRPQDRQFILSSKKLLLSDSGFYLCAWSNGGIQYFGAGTRLSVL.

This chain connects TRBV29-1 to TRBJ1-2, with 9 nucleotides matching TRBD1. V lost 5 bases and J lost 1; bases outside the gene matches: 5. CDR3 length: 14 residues. Per the germline V gene, CDR1 is SQVTM and CDR2 is ANQGSEA. CDR3 residues: CSVLRDRVNYGYTF. The CDR3 nucleotides read TGCAGCGTTCTCCGGGACAGGGTTAACTATGGCTACACCTTC.

The chain couples TRBV30 to TRBJ1-1; the D is unclear. Trimming removed 3 bases from V and 0 bases from J, with 2 bases in between. This CDR3 spans 11 amino acids. CDR1 is GTSNPN and CDR2 is SVGIG in the germline V gene (reference sequence). The CDR3 DNA reads as TGTGCCTGGAGGGTGAACACTGAAGCTTTCTTT. It is translated as CAWRVNTEAFF.

V is TRBV20-1 and J is TRBJ1-1; tentatively, D is TRBD1 (5 bases). Trimming cost V 1 base and J 9 bases, with 9 bases left between them. Germline V gene lookup returns CDR1 DFQATT and CDR2 SNEGSKA (reference sequence). The CDR3 runs 11 residues. The CDR3 DNA reads TGCAGTGCTAGAGCGACAGTCCAAGCTTTCTTT. Its protein product is CSARATVQAFF.

This chain uses TRBV29-1 with TRBJ2-7; 11 bases fit TRBD1. There are 14 residues in the CDR3. CDR1 SQVTM and CDR2 ANQGSEA come from the germline V gene. With V trimmed by 5 bases and J by 4 bases, 7 bases remained unmatched. The CDR3 nucleotides read TGCAGCGTTCTCCGGGACAGGGGGGGTTACGAGCAGTACTTC. Its protein product is CSVLRDRGGYEQYF.

The chain couples TRBV11-2 to TRBJ1-6; D unresolved. The CDR3 extends over 15 amino acids. Trimming took off 0 bases at V and 9 bases at J, with 12 bases between the two ends. Looked up from germline, CDR1 is SGHAT and CDR2 is FQNNGV. The CDR3 reads CASSLEPGPTSPLHF. As DNA, the CDR3 is TGTGCCAGCAGCTTAGAACCGGGTCCGACTTCACCCCTCCACTTT.

The chain recombines TRBV30 with TRBJ1-2, with TRBD1 as a possible D gene (5 bases). Germline CDR1 reads GTSNPN; CDR2 reads SVGIG (reference sequence). This CDR3 has 11 residues. For the CDR3, the DNA is TGTGCTGTTGGAGGGGTATACGGCTACACCTTC. Translation gives CAVGGVYGYTF. The full variable domain, its missing parts supplied by reference TRBV30 and TRBJ1-2, is SQTIHQWPATLVQPVGSPLSLECTVEGTSNPNLYWYRQAAGRGLQLLFYSVGIGQISSEVPQNLSASRPQDRQFILSSKKLLLSDSGFYLCAVGGVYGYTFGSGTRLTVV.

The chain couples TRBV30 to TRBJ1-5; the D gene is possibly TRBD1 (5 bases). V was clipped by 4 bases and J by 1 base, with 14 bases between them. The length of the CDR3 is 15 residues. Per germline, CDR1 GTSNPN and CDR2 SVGIG (reference sequence). The CDR3 spells CAWTPGGGSNQPQHF. CDR3 DNA: TGTGCCTGGACCCCCGGTGGGGGGAGCAATCAGCCCCAGCATTTT. Complete variable domain (other parts from reference TRBV30 and TRBJ1-5): SQTIHQWPATLVQPVGSPLSLECTVEGTSNPNLYWYRQAAGRGLQLLFYSVGIGQISSEVPQNLSASRPQDRQFILSSKKLLLSDSGFYLCAWTPGGGSNQPQHFGDGTRLSIL.

The chain joins TRBV29-1 to TRBJ2-6; D uncertain. V was shortened by 4 bases and J by 0 bases, with 7 bases between the two germline ends. The germline gives CDR1 SQVTM, CDR2 ANQGSEA. The length of the CDR3 is 14 residues. CDR3 sequence (DNA): TGCAGCGTTGGGAACCTCTCTGGGGCCAACGTCCTGACTTTC. Its translation: CSVGNLSGANVLTF.

This rearrangement joins TRBV29-1 to TRBJ2-7, with 7 bases matching TRBD1. The CDR3 runs 14 residues. Germline V lookup: CDR1 SQVTM, CDR2 ANQGSEA. Losses at the gene ends were 4 bases for V and 3 bases for J; bases not matched to a gene: 9. CDR3 DNA: TGCAGCGTTGGAGGGACAGATTCCTTCTACGAGCAGTACTTC. It is translated as CSVGGTDSFYEQYF.

In this sample, this clone turned up once. This chain uses TRBV30 with TRBJ1-1, with D maybe TRBD1 (6 bases). Germline loops: CDR1 GTSNPN, CDR2 SVGIG (reference sequence). The V gene lost 1 base and the J gene lost 7 bases, with 10 bases spanning the gap. The CDR3 is 12 amino acids. The CDR3 region is CAWSEDSFEAFF. DNA of the CDR3: TGTGCCTGGAGTGAGGACAGCTTTGAAGCTTTCTTT.

In this sample, this clone turned up a few times. V is TRBV7-9 and J is TRBJ1-4; D call uncertain. This CDR3 region has 14 residues. Looked up from germline, CDR1 is SEHNR and CDR2 is FQNEAQ (reference sequence). V shed 3 bases and J shed 0 bases, with 5 bases lying between them. The DNA for the CDR3 is TGTGCCAGCAGCTTTGATGCAACTAATGAAAAACTGTTTTTT. This sequence encodes CASSFDATNEKLFF.

This clone was seen more than once but under ten times. The chain recombines TRBV4-1 with TRBJ1-5; 8 nucleotides align to TRBD1. CDR3 length: 16 residues. J was trimmed by 6 bases and V by 0 bases; bases with no gene match: 7. Germline V gene lookup returns CDR1 MGHRA and CDR2 YSYEKL. CDR3 sequence reads: CASSQDGRTGTQPQHF. In DNA, the CDR3 is TGCGCCAGCAGCCAAGACGGACGGACAGGGACTCAGCCCCAGCATTTT.

This clone was detected a few times. The CDR3 DNA sequence: TGCGCCAGCAATGTCGTGGGGGGCACTGAAGCTTTCTTT. This translates into CASNVVGGTEAFF. The V call is TRBV4-3, the J call TRBJ1-1; D possibly corresponds to TRBD1 (5 bases). The V end lost 7 bases, the J end lost 4 bases, and 13 bases lay between the germline ends. Germline CDR1 LGHNA, CDR2 YSLEER. The CDR3 extends over 13 amino acids.

The chain has TRBV6-5 and TRBJ2-7, with D possibly matching TRBD2 (6 bases). This CDR3 contains 16 residues. Germline CDR1 and CDR2: MNHEY and SVGAGI. The V end was cut by 2 bases, the J end by 4 bases, with 18 bases between. CDR3 nucleotide sequence: TGTGCCAGCAGTTACGTCTTTATGGGGGGTTCGTACGAGCAGTACTTC. Amino acid sequence: CASSYVFMGGSYEQYF.

This rearrangement joins TRBV27 to TRBJ1-1, with D possibly matching TRBD1 (5 bases). The germline V and J ends were trimmed by 5 bases and 7 bases, with 20 bases remaining between them. The CDR3 has 15 amino acids. Germline V gene data show CDR1 as MNHEY and CDR2 as SMNVEV (reference sequence). CDR3 DNA: TGTGCCAGCAGTCCTCACTCGGCCGCGAGGGGTGAAGCTTTCTTT. Translating it yields CASSPHSAARGEAFF.

The chain has TRBV7-2 and TRBJ1-1; weak D call: TRBD1 (5 bases). Germline CDR1 is SGHTA and CDR2 is FQGNSA. This CDR3 spans 15 amino acids. The ends were cut back, 2 bases at V and 1 base at J, with 11 bases in the middle. The CDR3 region is CASSLQGSGNTEAFF. DNA of the CDR3: TGTGCCAGCAGCTTACAGGGATCAGGGAACACTGAAGCTTTCTTT.

This chain connects TRBV5-1 to TRBJ1-1, with D maybe TRBD1 (5 bases). Trimming shortened V by 4 bases and J by 5 bases, and 18 bases separated the two germline ends. Germline assignment: CDR1 SGHRS and CDR2 YFSETQ. The CDR3 contains 15 residues. The CDR3 bases are TGCGCCAGCAGCCCGACAGCGGGGGGTAGGACTGAAGCTTTCTTT. Protein product: CASSPTAGGRTEAFF.

This clone was observed a single time. The CDR3 region is CASSALTGGYNEQFF. CDR3 coding DNA: TGTGCCAGCAGCGCCCTTACGGGGGGTTACAATGAGCAGTTCTTC. J is TRBJ2-1 and V is TRBV9; 7 nucleotides match TRBD2. The CDR3 extends over 15 amino acids. V was pared by 3 bases and J by 4 bases, with 7 bases of the junction left unmatched. CDR1 is SGDLS, CDR2 YYNGEE, per germline.

The chain uses TRBV5-1 and TRBJ2-5; a possible D gene is TRBD2 (6 bases). The CDR3 loop spans 17 amino acids. The V end lost 4 bases, the J end lost 3 bases, and 22 bases lay between the germline ends. Per germline, CDR1 SGHRS and CDR2 YFSETQ. DNA of the CDR3: TGCGCCAGCAGCCCGGGGGTTGGCAGATTCAGCGAAGAGACCCAGTACTTC. It is translated as CASSPGVGRFSEETQYF.

There are a few counts of this clone. The gene calls are TRBV7-2 and TRBJ2-4, with 8 bases lining up with TRBD2. Germline V gene sequence: CDR1 SGHTA, CDR2 FQGNSA. Trimming took 5 bases from V and 1 from J; bases not matched to a gene: 10. There are 17 residues in the CDR3. CDR3 sequence: CASSPQAGAAAKNIQYF. The CDR3 DNA is TGTGCCAGCAGCCCACAAGCGGGGGCGGCGGCCAAAAACATTCAGTACTTC.

The genes are TRBV27 and TRBJ1-2, with TRBD1 matching 7 bases. V was pared by 2 bases and J by 10 bases, with 10 bases of the junction left unmatched. Germline-derived CDR1 and CDR2 are MNHEY and SMNVEV (reference sequence). This CDR3 region has 14 residues. The CDR3 is CASSLVGRGQHYTF. The CDR3 coding sequence is TGTGCCAGCAGTTTAGTGGGCCGGGGACAGCACTACACCTTC.

This clone turned up a few times. This sequence joins TRBV29-1 and TRBJ2-7; 8 bases agree with TRBD2. Germline V gene lookup returns CDR1 SQVTM and CDR2 ANQGSEA. The CDR3 covers 13 residues. V was pared by 7 bases and J by 6 bases, with 11 bases of the junction left unmatched. The CDR3 DNA reads TGCAGCGCATTGACGGGAGGGCCTTCCGAGCAGTACTTC. It translates to CSALTGGPSEQYF.

The chain carries TRBV29-1 and TRBJ1-2; D is perhaps TRBD1 (5 bases). Germline loops: CDR1 SQVTM, CDR2 ANQGSEA. The CDR3 is 14 residues long. V lost 7 bases and J lost 1, with 16 bases in between. CDR3 in DNA: TGCAGCGCTTCGACAGCACCAATTAACTATGGCTACACCTTC. Protein sequence: CSASTAPINYGYTF.

The V call is TRBV25-1, the J call TRBJ2-3; 12 bases fit TRBD2. Germline-derived CDR1 and CDR2 are MGHDK and SYGVNS. J gave up 1 base and V 4 bases, and 9 bases lay outside the gene matches. The length of the CDR3 is 18 residues. The CDR3 DNA reads as TGTGCCAGCAGTGTGGAAGGACTAGCGGGGCCCGGCACAGATACGCAGTATTTT. Translation gives CASSVEGLAGPGTDTQYF.

This clone occurred once. This chain connects TRBV7-9 to TRBJ1-5; no reliable D call. There are 13 residues in the CDR3. CDR1 is SEHNR and CDR2 is FQNEAQ in the germline V gene (reference sequence). The V and J ends lost 5 bases and 9 bases respectively, with 14 bases between them. The CDR3 sequence is CASSPGSSRPQHF. The CDR3 DNA reads TGTGCCAGCAGCCCCGGCTCGTCGCGGCCCCAGCATTTT.

The genes are TRBV30 and TRBJ2-2; D might be TRBD2 (5 bases). Germline CDR1 reads GTSNPN; CDR2 reads SVGIG (reference sequence). This CDR3 contains 14 residues. The V end was cut by 2 bases, the J end by 6 bases, with 13 bases between. CDR3 DNA sequence: TGTGCCTGGAGTCGGGGTGGATGGGCCGGGGAGCTGTTTTTT. Residues: CAWSRGGWAGELFF.

The chain recombines TRBV9 with TRBJ2-3; 9 bases line up with TRBD2. The CDR3 runs 16 residues. CDR1 and CDR2 (germline): SGDLS, YYNGEE. Losses at the gene ends were 1 base for V and 5 bases for J; bases not matched to a gene: 8. CDR3 nucleotide sequence: TGTGCCAGCAGCGTACTCGGCGGGGGGGCCGGAGATACGCAGTATTTT. It translates to CASSVLGGGAGDTQYF.